This TCR beta chain was captured in a study of T cell changes during pregnancy in multiple sclerosis. Trimming at V came to 1 base and at J to 2 bases, leaving 2 bases not matched to a gene. The CDR3 spans 17 residues. Germline V gene lookup returns CDR1 SEHNR and CDR2 FQNEAQ (reference sequence). Only in-frame clones appear in the TCRdb table, and some are missing; sequencing was by immunoSEQ multiplex PCR. This table holds about 84,000 clones, 94% found once. The gene calls are TRBV7-9 and TRBJ2-3, with 14 bases matching TRBD2. Sequenced here: peripheral blood, sampled in the second trimester of pregnancy. This clonotype was obtained from a female donor in good health, enrolled as a control in a pregnancy study. The CDR3 is CASSLGGLAGVTDTQYF. CDR3 coding DNA: TGTGCCAGCAGCTTAGGGGGACTAGCGGGGGTCACAGATACGCAGTATTTT.